The rows below give T cell receptor beta chains drawn from one sample of a study of blood T cell repertoires in COVID-19. TCRdb keeps only in-frame clones here, not all; method: immunoSEQ multiplex PCR. The table lists about 110,000 clones, approximately 88% of them singletons, with under 2.5% in the top ten. The specimen was peripheral blood. The receptors come from a human donor in a cohort sampled during active COVID-19. The conserved cysteine and the conserved F or W are not part of the CDR3 here. Expanded clones get a size class; other rows say once, few or many, or leave the size out.

>TRBJ2-7|-|TRBV18
ASSLMEKGNSEQY
>TRBJ2-1|-|TRBV11-2
ASSAPRDRPTPSYNEQF
>TRBJ2-1|-|TRBV11-3
ASSLGSGSFDEQF
>TRBJ2-1|-|TRBV18
ASSPGGTSGSLEQF
>TRBJ2-1|once|TRBV24-1
ATSEAGKYNEQF
>TRBJ1-1|-|TRBV11-2
ASTRGMGTEAF
>TRBJ2-5|once|TRBV27
ASSPGPETQY
>TRBJ1-5|-|TRBV15
ATSRLHTRTGNQPQH
>TRBJ1-4|-|TRBV5-1
ASRSVAGGTEKLF
>TRBJ1-2|-|TRBV3-1/TRBV3-2
ASSQVPDFYGYT
>TRBJ2-5|-|TRBV2
ASSPGPGTAQETQY
>TRBJ2-7|-|TRBV28
ASRSGQGVHEQY
>TRBJ2-2|-|TRBV10-2
ASWGRENTGELF
>TRBJ1-5|few|TRBV6-5
ASSYSSLAGQPQH
>TRBJ2-1|-|TRBV11-2
ASSPSGTRDEQF
>TRBJ1-2|-|TRBV11-2
ASSFLDRGHYGYT
>TRBJ1-6|few|TRBV7-9
ASSPVAGISPLH
>TRBJ1-2|-|TRBV6-5
ASSYSGDGYT
>TRBJ2-3|few|TRBV30
AWNPIRTPGVGTDTQY
>TRBJ2-1|-|TRBV14
ASSQDSTGLITYNEQF
>TRBJ2-7|once|TRBV21-1
ASSPPDRGRDEQY
>TRBJ1-2|-|TRBV9
ASSETGLGYT
>TRBJ2-4|-|TRBV19
ASTVGGAAKNIQY
>TRBJ2-1|-|TRBV6-1
ASSDLGTRHNEQF
>TRBJ1-6|few|TRBV19
ASSIGGLFSPLH
>TRBJ1-6|-|TRBV6-5
ASKSGTGDSPLH
>TRBJ1-5|-|TRBV2
ASSDQGAFPQH
>TRBJ2-3|-|TRBV5-1
ASRALAEPSRWGTDTQY
>TRBJ1-6|few|TRBV4-1
ASNLDRVQSPLH